This passage covers 2 T cell receptor beta chains from one sample sequenced in a study of cytomegalovirus exposure and HLA in healthy donors. The PCR employed 60 Vbeta primers together with 13 Jbeta primers. Generated by immunoSEQ multiplex PCR, the TCRdb table keeps only in-frame clones and is missing some. This sample yields about 110,000 clones, of which around 85% are seen a single time; around 2.4% belongs to the top ten. The sample consisted of PBMCs. The receptors stem from a man aged 30-40 years in good health and CMV-seronegative.

The V gene is TRBV15, the J gene TRBJ1-2; 9 bases fit TRBD1. This CDR3 region has 19 residues. Germline V gene data show CDR1 as LNHNV and CDR2 as YYDKDF (reference sequence). J was trimmed by 4 bases and V by 6 bases; bases with no gene match: 21. The CDR3 DNA follows: TGTGCCACCAGACAGGGGGGCGGGACAGGGCCGACTAGGGGCTATGGCTACACCTTC. It codes for CATRQGGGTGPTRGYGYTF. Complete variable domain (other parts from reference TRBV15 and TRBJ1-2): DAMVIQNPRYQVTQFGKPVTLSCSQTLNHNVMYWYQQKSSQAPKLLFHYYDKDFNNEADTPDNFQSRRPNTSFCFLDIRSPGLGDTAMYLCATRQGGGTGPTRGYGYTFGSGTRLTVV.

The chain combines TRBV11-2 with TRBJ2-3; 11 nucleotides match TRBD2. Trimming removed 5 bases from V and 4 bases from J; junction bases left unmatched: 11. The CDR3 extends over 17 amino acids. Germline lookup yields CDR1 SGHAT and CDR2 FQNNGV. CDR3 bases: TGTGCCAGCAGCCCCCCCCAACTAGCGGGAGTGGCAGATACGCAGTATTTT. The encoded protein is CASSPPQLAGVADTQYF.